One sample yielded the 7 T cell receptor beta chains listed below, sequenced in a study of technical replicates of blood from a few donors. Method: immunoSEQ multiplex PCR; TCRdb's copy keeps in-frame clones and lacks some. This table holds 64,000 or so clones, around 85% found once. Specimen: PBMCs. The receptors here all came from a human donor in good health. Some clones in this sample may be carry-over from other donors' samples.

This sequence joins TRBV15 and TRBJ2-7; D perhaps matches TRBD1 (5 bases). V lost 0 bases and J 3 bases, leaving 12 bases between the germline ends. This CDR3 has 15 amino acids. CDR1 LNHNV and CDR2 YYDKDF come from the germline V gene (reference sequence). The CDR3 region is CATSRDSGSFYEQYF. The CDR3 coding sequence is TGTGCCACCAGCAGAGATTCAGGGTCCTTCTACGAGCAGTACTTC.

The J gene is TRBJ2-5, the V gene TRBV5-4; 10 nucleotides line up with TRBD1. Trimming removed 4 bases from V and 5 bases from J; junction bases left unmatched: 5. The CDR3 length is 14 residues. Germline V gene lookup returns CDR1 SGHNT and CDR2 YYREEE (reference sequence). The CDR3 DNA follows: TGTGCCAGCAGCGAGGACAGGGGGAGGGAGACCCAGTACTTC. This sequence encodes CASSEDRGRETQYF.

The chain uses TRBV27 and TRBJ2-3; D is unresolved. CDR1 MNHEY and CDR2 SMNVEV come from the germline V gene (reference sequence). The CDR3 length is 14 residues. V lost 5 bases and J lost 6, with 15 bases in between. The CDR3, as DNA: TGTGCCAGCAGTGAAGTGGGCCCGGTGGATACGCAGTATTTT. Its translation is CASSEVGPVDTQYF.

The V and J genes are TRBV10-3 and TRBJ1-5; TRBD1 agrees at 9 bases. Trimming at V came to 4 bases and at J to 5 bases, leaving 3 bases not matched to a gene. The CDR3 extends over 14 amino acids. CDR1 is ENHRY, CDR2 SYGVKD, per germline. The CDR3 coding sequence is TGTGCCATCAGTGTGACAGGGGGGGATCAGCCCCAGCATTTT. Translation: CAISVTGGDQPQHF.

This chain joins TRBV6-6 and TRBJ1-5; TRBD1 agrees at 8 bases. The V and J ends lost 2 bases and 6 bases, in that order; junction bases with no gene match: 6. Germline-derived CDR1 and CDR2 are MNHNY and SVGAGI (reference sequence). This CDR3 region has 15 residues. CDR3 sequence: CASSYVDRGGQPQHF. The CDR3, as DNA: TGTGCCAGCAGTTACGTCGACAGGGGCGGTCAGCCCCAGCATTTT.

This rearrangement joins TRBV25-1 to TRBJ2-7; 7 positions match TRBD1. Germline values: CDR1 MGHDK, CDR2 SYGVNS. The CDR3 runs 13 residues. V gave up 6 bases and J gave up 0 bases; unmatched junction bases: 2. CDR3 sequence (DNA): TGTGCCAGCAGAGCAGGGGGCTCCTACGAGCAGTACTTC. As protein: CASRAGGSYEQYF.

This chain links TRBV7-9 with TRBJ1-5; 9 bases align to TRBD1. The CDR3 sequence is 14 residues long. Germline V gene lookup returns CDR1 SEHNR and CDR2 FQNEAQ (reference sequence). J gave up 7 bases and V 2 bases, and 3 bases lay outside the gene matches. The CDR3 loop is CASSLQDRGQPQHF. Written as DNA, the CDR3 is TGTGCCAGCAGCTTACAGGACAGGGGACAGCCCCAGCATTTT.